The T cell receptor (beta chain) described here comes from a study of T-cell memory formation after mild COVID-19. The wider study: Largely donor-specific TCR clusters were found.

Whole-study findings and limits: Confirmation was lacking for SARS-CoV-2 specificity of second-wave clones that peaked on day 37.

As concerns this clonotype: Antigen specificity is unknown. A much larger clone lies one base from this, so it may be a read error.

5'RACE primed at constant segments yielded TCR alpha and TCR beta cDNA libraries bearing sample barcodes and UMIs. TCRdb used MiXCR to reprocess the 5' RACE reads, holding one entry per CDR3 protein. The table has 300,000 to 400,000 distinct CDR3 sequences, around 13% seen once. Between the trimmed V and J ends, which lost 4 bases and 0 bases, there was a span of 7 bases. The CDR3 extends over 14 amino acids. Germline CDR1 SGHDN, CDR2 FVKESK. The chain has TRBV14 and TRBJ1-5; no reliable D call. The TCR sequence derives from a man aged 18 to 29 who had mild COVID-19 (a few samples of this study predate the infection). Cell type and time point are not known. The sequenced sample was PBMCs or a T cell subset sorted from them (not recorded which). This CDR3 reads CASSPSNSNQPQHF. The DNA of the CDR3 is TGTGCCAGCAGCCCCAGCAATAGCAATCAGCCCCAGCATTTT.